The present entry profiles one T cell receptor (beta chain) with its context. PBMCs yielded sorted CD4+ and CD8+ T cells. Following RNA extraction, reverse transcription yielded cDNA that acted as the sequencing template. Profiled with immunoSEQ multiplex PCR; TCRdb holds only in-frame clones, not every one. The sample has about 250,000 clones; around two thirds are singletons. These data are taken from a study of CD8+ T cells in alopecia areata. Germline V gene data show CDR1 as MGHDK and CDR2 as SYGVNS. CDR3 length equals 12 residues. The specimen comprised CD4+ T cells sorted from blood, sampled at week 0. V and J are TRBV25-1 and TRBJ2-3; the D is unclear. This clonotype was sampled from a human donor with alopecia areata. CDR3 amino acids: CASQDRTDTQYF. CDR3 nucleotide sequence: TGTGCTTCTCAAGATCGCACAGATACGCAGTATTTT.